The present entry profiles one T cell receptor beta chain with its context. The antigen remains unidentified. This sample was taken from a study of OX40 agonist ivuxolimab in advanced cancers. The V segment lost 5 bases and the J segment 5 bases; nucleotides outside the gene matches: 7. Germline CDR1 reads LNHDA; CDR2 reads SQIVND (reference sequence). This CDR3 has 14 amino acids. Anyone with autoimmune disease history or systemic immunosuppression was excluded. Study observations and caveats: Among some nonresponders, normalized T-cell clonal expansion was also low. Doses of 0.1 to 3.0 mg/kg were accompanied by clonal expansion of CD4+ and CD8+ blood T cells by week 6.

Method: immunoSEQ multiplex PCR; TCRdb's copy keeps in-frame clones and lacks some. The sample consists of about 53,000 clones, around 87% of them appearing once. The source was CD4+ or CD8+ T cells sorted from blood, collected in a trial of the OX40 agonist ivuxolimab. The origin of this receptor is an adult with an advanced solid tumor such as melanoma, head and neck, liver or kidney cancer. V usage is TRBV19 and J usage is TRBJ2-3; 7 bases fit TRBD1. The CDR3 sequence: CASSHPTGRDTQYF. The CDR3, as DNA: TGTGCCAGTAGTCATCCGACAGGGCGAGATACGCAGTATTTT.